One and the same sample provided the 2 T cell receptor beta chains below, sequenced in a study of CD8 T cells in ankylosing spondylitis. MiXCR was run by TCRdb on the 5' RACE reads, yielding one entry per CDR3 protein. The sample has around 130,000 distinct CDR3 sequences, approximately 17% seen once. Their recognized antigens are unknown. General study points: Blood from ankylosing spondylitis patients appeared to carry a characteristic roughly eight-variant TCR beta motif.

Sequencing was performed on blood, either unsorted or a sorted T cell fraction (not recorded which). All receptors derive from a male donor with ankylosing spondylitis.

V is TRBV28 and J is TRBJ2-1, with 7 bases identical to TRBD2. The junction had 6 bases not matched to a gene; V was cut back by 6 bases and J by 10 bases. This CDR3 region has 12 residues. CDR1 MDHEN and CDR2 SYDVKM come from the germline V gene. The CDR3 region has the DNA TGTGCCAGCAGCCCGAGCGGGACCGAGCAGTTCTTC. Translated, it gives CASSPSGTEQFF.

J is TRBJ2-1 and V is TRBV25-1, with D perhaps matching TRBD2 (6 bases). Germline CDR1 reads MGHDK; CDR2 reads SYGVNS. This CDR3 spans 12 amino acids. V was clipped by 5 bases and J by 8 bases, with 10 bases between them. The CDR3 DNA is TGTGCCAGCAGTCTGGGGGGATATGAGCAGTTCTTC. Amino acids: CASSLGGYEQFF.